These T cell receptor beta chains were read from a single sample in a study of blood T cell repertoires in COVID-19. The data were produced by immunoSEQ multiplex PCR, yet TCRdb's version contains in-frame clones alone and is incomplete. The data contain about 270,000 clones, 85% to 90% of them singletons. The sequenced material came from PBMCs or T cells enriched from blood (not recorded which). These receptors all come from a woman in her fifties or sixties who had recovered from COVID-19. CDR3s include the opening cysteine and the closing phenylalanine or tryptophan. D genes are given only for firm matches. Rows may omit the clone size; those that give it use once, few, many or a size class.

CDR3 protein	CDR3 DNA	D gene	clone size	V gene	J gene
CASSVDVAGVDEQYF	TGTGCCAGCAGCGTAGATGTAGCGGGAGTTGACGAGCAGTACTTC	TRBD2	.	TRBV9	TRBJ2-7
CASSRVSSYNSPLHF	TGTGCCAGCAGTCGCGTTAGCTCCTATAATTCACCCCTCCACTTT	.	once	TRBV28	TRBJ1-6
CAISGQSQDNEQFF	TGTGCCATCAGCGGACAATCTCAGGACAATGAGCAGTTCTTC	.	.	TRBV10-3	TRBJ2-1
CASSESLAGNEQFF	TGCGCCAGCAGTGAATCACTAGCGGGAAATGAGCAGTTCTTC	TRBD2	.	TRBV10-1	TRBJ2-1
CASSLSGGAGETQYF	TGTGCCAGCAGCCTTAGCGGGGGGGCTGGAGAGACCCAGTACTTC	TRBD2	.	TRBV9	TRBJ2-5
CASSIGLREAFF	TGTGCCAGTAGTATTGGGCTGCGCGAAGCTTTCTTT	.	.	TRBV19	TRBJ1-1
CATTGISYNEQFF	TGCGCCACCACAGGGATCTCCTACAATGAGCAGTTCTTC	.	once	TRBV10-2	TRBJ2-1
CASSVGSAGRNYEQYF	TGTGCCAGCAGCGTAGGTAGCGCGGGCCGAAACTACGAGCAGTACTTC	.	.	TRBV9	TRBJ2-7
CASRPPGQGYYGYTF	TGTGCAAGTCGCCCCCCGGGACAGGGTTACTATGGCTACACCTTC	.	once	TRBV12-2	TRBJ1-2
CASTQQGATSPLHF	TGTGCCAGCACCCAACAGGGGGCGACGTCACCCCTCCACTTT	TRBD1	.	TRBV6-5	TRBJ1-6
CASSFSGGVEKLFF	TGTGCCAGCAGCTTTTCAGGGGGCGTCGAAAAACTGTTTTTT	TRBD1	.	TRBV7-9	TRBJ1-4
CASSQAGYGYTF	TGTGCCAGCAGCCAAGCCGGGTATGGCTACACCTTC	.	.	TRBV14	TRBJ1-2
CASSLEGHSNQPQHF	TGCGCCAGCAGCTTGGAGGGGCATAGCAATCAGCCCCAGCATTTT	.	.	TRBV5-1	TRBJ1-5
CASAPHQGESSPLHF	TGTGCCAGCGCTCCCCATCAGGGGGAGTCATCACCCCTCCACTTT	TRBD1	.	TRBV28	TRBJ1-6
CSASTGFEAFF	TGCAGTGCTTCTACAGGGTTTGAAGCTTTCTTT	.	.	TRBV20-1	TRBJ1-1
CASSLSGGPYGYTF	TGTGCCAGCAGCTTATCCGGCGGGCCCTATGGCTACACCTTC	.	few	TRBV28	TRBJ1-2
CASRKEVGNQPQHF	TGTGCCAGCAGGAAGGAGGTCGGCAATCAGCCCCAGCATTTT	.	.	TRBV2	TRBJ1-5
CASSGQGIIDGYTF	TGCGCCAGCAGCGGTCAGGGGATCATCGATGGCTACACCTTC	.	.	TRBV5-1	TRBJ1-2
CASSTGGRGGYTF	TGTGCCAGCAGCACAGGGGGCCGCGGTGGCTACACCTTC	TRBD1	.	TRBV28	TRBJ1-2
CSVGLSYNEQFF	TGCAGCGTTGGACTCTCCTACAATGAGCAGTTCTTC	.	.	TRBV29-1	TRBJ2-1
CASENLAGATDTQYF	TGTGCCAGCGAGAATCTAGCGGGGGCAACAGATACGCAGTATTTT	TRBD2	.	TRBV6-5	TRBJ2-3
CASSPYAGTGGEQYF	TGCGCCAGCAGCCCGTACGCCGGGACAGGGGGCGAGCAGTACTTC	TRBD1	.	TRBV4-1	TRBJ2-7
CASSSTGTPLHF	TGTGCCAGCAGCTCGACAGGGACACCCCTCCACTTT	TRBD1	.	TRBV5-8	TRBJ1-6
CASRETASDSPLHF	TGTGCCAGCCGTGAGACAGCGTCCGATTCACCCCTCCACTTT	.	.	TRBV3-1/TRBV3-2	TRBJ1-6
CASSDGGGYEQYF	TGTGCCAGCAGCGACGGGGGAGGATACGAGCAGTACTTC	.	.	TRBV28	TRBJ2-7
CASSQVRIQPQHF	TGTGCCAGCAGCCAAGTGCGGATTCAGCCCCAGCATTTT	.	.	TRBV3-1/TRBV3-2	TRBJ1-5
CASSYTGGSGNTIYF	TGTGCCAGCAGTTACACAGGGGGATCTGGAAACACCATATATTTT	TRBD1	.	TRBV2	TRBJ1-3
CASSHYNYGYTF	TGTGCCAGCAGTCACTATAACTATGGCTACACCTTC	.	.	TRBV28	TRBJ1-2
CASSLLPGLGPNYGYTF	TGTGCCAGCAGCTTACTCCCGGGACTGGGACCTAACTATGGCTACACCTTC	.	.	TRBV5-5	TRBJ1-2
CASSLERGANYGYTF	TGTGCCAGCAGCTTAGAGCGGGGCGCTAACTATGGCTACACCTTC	.	.	TRBV11-3	TRBJ1-2
CASSESLRTGGIYGYTF	TGTGCCAGCAGTGAGAGCCTCAGGACAGGCGGGATCTATGGCTACACCTTC	TRBD1	.	TRBV2	TRBJ1-2
CASSFSTNTEAFF	TGTGCCAGCAGCTTTAGTACTAACACTGAAGCTTTCTTT	.	.	TRBV11-2	TRBJ1-1
CASSVAGSTDTQYF	TGTGCCAGCAGCGTAGCTGGCAGCACAGATACGCAGTATTTT	.	.	TRBV9	TRBJ2-3
CASSPLGAYNSPLHF	TGTGCCAGCAGTCCCTTAGGAGCCTATAATTCACCCCTCCACTTT	.	.	TRBV6-2/TRBV6-3	TRBJ1-6
CASTHRGPGTDTQYF	TGCGCCAGCACACACAGGGGGCCGGGCACAGATACGCAGTATTTT	TRBD1	once	TRBV5-1	TRBJ2-3
CASSNTRGTEAFF	TGTGCCAGCAGCAACACCCGCGGCACTGAAGCTTTCTTT	.	.	TRBV6-6	TRBJ1-1
CASSLPGLVNSEQYF	TGTGCCAGCAGTCTACCGGGACTAGTGAACTCCGAGCAGTACTTC	TRBD2	few	TRBV27	TRBJ2-7
CSVDAAANTGELFF	TGCAGCGTTGATGCTGCGGCTAACACCGGGGAGCTGTTTTTT	.	.	TRBV29-1	TRBJ2-2
CASSPRTVHNEQFF	TGTGCCAGCAGTCCGAGGACAGTCCACAATGAGCAGTTCTTC	.	.	TRBV28	TRBJ2-1
CASSLWLAGAKDEQFF	TGCGCCAGCAGCTTGTGGCTAGCGGGGGCTAAGGATGAGCAGTTCTTC	TRBD2	.	TRBV5-1	TRBJ2-1
CASSHDSVTQYF	TGTGCCAGCAGCCACGACAGTGTCACGCAGTATTTT	.	.	TRBV11-3	TRBJ2-3
CASSIGTSGGTDTQYF	TGTGCCAGTAGTATTGGGACTAGCGGGGGGACAGATACGCAGTATTTT	TRBD2	.	TRBV19	TRBJ2-3
CASSKGQVSTDTQYF	TGTGCCAGCAGCAAGGGACAGGTGTCCACAGATACGCAGTATTTT	TRBD1	.	TRBV9	TRBJ2-3
CASSRQENTEAFF	TGTGCCAGCAGCAGACAGGAGAACACTGAAGCTTTCTTT	.	few	TRBV12-3/TRBV12-4	TRBJ1-1
CASLDRFNSPLHF	TGTGCCAGCCTGGACAGATTTAATTCACCCCTCCACTTT	.	.	TRBV28	TRBJ1-6
CASSLGAASYEQYF	TGTGCCAGCAGTTTAGGAGCGGCCTCCTACGAGCAGTACTTC	.	few	TRBV28	TRBJ2-7
CANTRGVDTEAFF	TGTGCCAACACCAGGGGAGTCGACACTGAAGCTTTCTTT	.	.	TRBV2	TRBJ1-1
CAWELDHNEQFF	TGTGCCTGGGAACTAGACCACAATGAGCAGTTCTTC	.	.	TRBV30	TRBJ2-1
CASWVQGGEQFF	TGTGCCAGCTGGGTACAGGGTGGTGAGCAGTTCTTC	.	.	TRBV6-5	TRBJ2-1
CASSPGQLAKNIQYF	TGTGCCAGCAGCCCCGGACAGCTAGCCAAAAACATTCAGTACTTC	.	.	TRBV4-2	TRBJ2-4
CASNTGGPGNTIYF	TGTGCCAGTAATACCGGGGGGCCAGGAAACACCATATATTTT	.	.	TRBV19	TRBJ1-3
CAIGQTNTEAFF	TGTGCCATCGGGCAGACCAACACTGAAGCTTTCTTT	.	.	TRBV10-3	TRBJ1-1
CASSVGQGAYRGYTF	TGTGCCAGCAGTGTTGGACAGGGGGCGTATAGAGGCTACACCTTC	TRBD1	.	TRBV28	TRBJ1-2